This T cell receptor (beta chain) was found in a study of CD8+ T cells in alopecia areata (dated by TCRdb to 2016 to 2019). With respect to the entire study: Treated patients were enrolled in an open-label pilot trial of oral tofacitinib at 5 to 10 mg twice daily for moderate-to-severe alopecia areata. Tofacitinib was administered for 6 to 18 months, and 6 months of follow-up off drug were then conducted to assess delayed response and recurrence. In both human patients and the C3H/HeJ mouse model, the study applied high-throughput TCRbeta sequencing to look at T cell clonal expansion in alopecia areata. Scalp tissue and sorted CD4+ and CD8+ peripheral blood T cells from patchy and totalis/universalis alopecia areata patients and from healthy controls were covered by human TCRbeta sequencing. Patients on tofacitinib were biopsied at baseline and after 4 and 24 weeks of treatment, and several of the patients also had a later scalp biopsy. Clonality in the scalp was compared among normal scalp (n=4), patchy alopecia areata scalp (n=8), and alopecia totalis/universalis scalp (n=8). RNA was obtained with the PAXgene miRNA kit for fixed scalp, the miRNeasy kit for PBMCs, and the RNeasy kit for mouse skin. immunoSEQ multiplex PCR using 35 Vbeta forward primers and 13 Jbeta reverse primers was used to amplify TCRbeta CDR3 regions. General findings and caveats noted by the study authors: Compared with normal scalp, lesional scalp had higher clonality and more expanded CD8+ clones, particularly in alopecia totalis/universalis, a pattern that suggests antigenic drive. Shared TCR sequences between patients were less evident than in mice, which may be partly attributable to HLA diversity in the patient population. Resident alphabeta T cells in normal human skin are also sequenced, complicating scalp TCR repertoire analysis, unlike mouse skin dominated by gammadelta T cells.

Germline trimming amounts to 3 bases on V and 5 bases on J, with 3 as the count of junction bases outside the gene matches. The CDR3 holds 14 amino acids from the cysteine to the phenylalanine. Of the read, only the CDR3 DNA is kept; its 42 bases are in frame from base 1. The germline V gene sets CDR1 to MGHRA and CDR2 to YSYEKL. Library construction relied on the immunoSEQ multiplex PCR assay. RNA was extracted from all samples and reverse transcribed into cDNA, which served as template for TCR sequencing. SuperScript III was used for first-strand cDNA synthesis, primed with a 2:1 mix of oligo-dT and random hexamers. A synthetic immune receptor repertoire was used to measure amplification bias, and any remaining bias was corrected computationally. Per the source publication's procedure: Raw reads were preprocessed to remove errors, and CDR3 was defined by IMGT conventions from the conserved cysteine to phenylalanine. Clonality was computed by normalizing Shannon entropy by log2 of the number of productive unique TCRs and subtracting the result from 1. Scalp TCRbeta sequences were cross-referenced with sorted blood CD4 and CD8 repertoires so that the CD4 or CD8 identity of scalp clones could be inferred. TCRdb took this table from immuneACCESS and kept in-frame rearrangements with V and J called. Such tables lack part of the clones; where checked against another copy, unresolved V genes explain under half of the gap, and the rest is unexplained. V, J and clone size were drawn from that table, and D and trimming were deduced from the DNA. The sample contains fewer than 200,000 clones, 59% of them found a single time. The ten largest account for about 15% of the sample.

In the paper's terms, the time point label means: baseline before oral tofacitinib. From alopecia areata patients, peripheral blood was collected along with lesional scalp punch biopsies. After PBMCs were isolated by density centrifugation and stained for CD3, CD4 and CD8, a FACSAria was used to sort CD4+ and CD8+ T cells. In the case of this clone: Its antigen target is currently unknown. No much larger clone is present one base from it, and per-base qualities are unavailable.

Here the sequenced sample was CD4+ T cells sorted from blood, taken at week 0. The clonotype comes from a human donor with alopecia areata. This receptor chain uses TRBV4-1 and TRBJ2-2; 7 of the junction bases match TRBD1. This receptor carries the CDR3 CASSHPTGTGELFF. In nucleotide form, the sequence is TGCGCCAGCAGCCACCCGACAGGGACCGGGGAGCTGTTTTTT.